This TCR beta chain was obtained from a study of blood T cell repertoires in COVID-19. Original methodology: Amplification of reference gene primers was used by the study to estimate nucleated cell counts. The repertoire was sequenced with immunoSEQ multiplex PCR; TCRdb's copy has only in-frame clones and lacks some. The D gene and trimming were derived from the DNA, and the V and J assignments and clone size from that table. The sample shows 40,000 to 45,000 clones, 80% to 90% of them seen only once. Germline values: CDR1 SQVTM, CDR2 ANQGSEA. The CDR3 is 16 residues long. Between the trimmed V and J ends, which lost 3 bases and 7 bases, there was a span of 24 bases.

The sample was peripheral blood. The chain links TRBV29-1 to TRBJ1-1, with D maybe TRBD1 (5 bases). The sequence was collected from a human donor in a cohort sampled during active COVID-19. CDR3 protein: CSVEGGTGTPEGEAFF. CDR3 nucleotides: TGCAGCGTTGAGGGGGGGACGGGAACCCCCGAGGGTGAAGCTTTCTTT.